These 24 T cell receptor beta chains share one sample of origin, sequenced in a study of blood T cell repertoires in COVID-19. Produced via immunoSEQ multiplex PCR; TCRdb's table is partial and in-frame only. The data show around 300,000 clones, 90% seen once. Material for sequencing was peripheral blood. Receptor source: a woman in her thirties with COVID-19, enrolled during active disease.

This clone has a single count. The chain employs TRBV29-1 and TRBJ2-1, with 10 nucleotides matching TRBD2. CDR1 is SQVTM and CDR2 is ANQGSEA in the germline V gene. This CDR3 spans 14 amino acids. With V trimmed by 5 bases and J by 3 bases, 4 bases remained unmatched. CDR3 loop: CSVLRTSGYNEQFF. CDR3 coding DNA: TGCAGCGTTCTACGGACTAGCGGCTACAATGAGCAGTTCTTC.

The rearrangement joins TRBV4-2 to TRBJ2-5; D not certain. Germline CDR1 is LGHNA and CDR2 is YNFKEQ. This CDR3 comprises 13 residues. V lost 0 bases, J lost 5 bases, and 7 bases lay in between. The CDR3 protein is CASSQDERETQYF. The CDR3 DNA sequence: TGTGCCAGCAGCCAAGACGAGAGGGAGACCCAGTACTTC.

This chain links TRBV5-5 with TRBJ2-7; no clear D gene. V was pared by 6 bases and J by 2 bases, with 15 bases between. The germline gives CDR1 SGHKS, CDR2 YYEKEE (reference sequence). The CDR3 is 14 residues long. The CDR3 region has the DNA TGTGCCAGCATCAATCCGAACGGAGCCTACGAGCAGTACTTC. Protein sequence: CASINPNGAYEQYF.

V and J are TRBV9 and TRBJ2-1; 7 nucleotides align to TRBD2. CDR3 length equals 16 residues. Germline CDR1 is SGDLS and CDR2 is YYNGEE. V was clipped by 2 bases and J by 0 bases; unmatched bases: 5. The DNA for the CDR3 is TGTGCCAGCAGCGTTTTGGGCGGGAGCTCCTACAATGAGCAGTTCTTC. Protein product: CASSVLGGSSYNEQFF.

The CDR3 coding sequence is TGTGCCAGTAGTATGGAGTTGGACAGGGGCCACGAGCAGTACTTC. It specifies CASSMELDRGHEQYF. This chain uses TRBV19 with TRBJ2-7; 9 bases match TRBD1. The V and J ends lost 3 bases and 5 bases, in that order; junction bases with no gene match: 8. This CDR3 has 15 residues. CDR1 and CDR2 (germline): LNHDA, SQIVND (reference sequence).

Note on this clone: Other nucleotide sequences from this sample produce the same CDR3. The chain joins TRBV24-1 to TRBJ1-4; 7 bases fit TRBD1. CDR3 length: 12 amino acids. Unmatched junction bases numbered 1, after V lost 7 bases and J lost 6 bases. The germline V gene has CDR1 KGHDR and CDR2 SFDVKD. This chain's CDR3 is CATSTGDEKLFF. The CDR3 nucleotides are TGTGCCACCAGCACAGGGGATGAAAAACTGTTTTTT.

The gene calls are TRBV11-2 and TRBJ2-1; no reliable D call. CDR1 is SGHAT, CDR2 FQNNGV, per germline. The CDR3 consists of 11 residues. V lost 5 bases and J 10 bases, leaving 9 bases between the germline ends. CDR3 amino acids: CASSPRGEQFF. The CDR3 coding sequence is TGTGCCAGCAGCCCCCGAGGAGAGCAGTTCTTC.

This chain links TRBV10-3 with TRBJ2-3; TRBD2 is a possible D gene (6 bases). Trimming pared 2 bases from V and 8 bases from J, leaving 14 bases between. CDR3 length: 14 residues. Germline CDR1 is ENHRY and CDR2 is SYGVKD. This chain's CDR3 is CAISEGARGSTQYF. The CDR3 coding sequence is TGTGCCATCAGTGAGGGGGCCCGGGGGAGTACGCAGTATTTT.

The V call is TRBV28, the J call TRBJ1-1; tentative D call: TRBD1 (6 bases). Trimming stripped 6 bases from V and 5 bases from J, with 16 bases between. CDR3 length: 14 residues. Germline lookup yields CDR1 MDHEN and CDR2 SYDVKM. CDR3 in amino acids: CASRGPQRGTEAFF. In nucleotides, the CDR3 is TGTGCCAGCAGAGGACCGCAAAGGGGGACTGAAGCTTTCTTT.

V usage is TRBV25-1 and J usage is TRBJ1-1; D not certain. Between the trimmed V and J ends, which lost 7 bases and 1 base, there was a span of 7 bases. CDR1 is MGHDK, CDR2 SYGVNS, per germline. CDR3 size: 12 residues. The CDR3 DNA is TGTGCCAGCACCCTAGGGAACACTGAAGCTTTCTTT. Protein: CASTLGNTEAFF.

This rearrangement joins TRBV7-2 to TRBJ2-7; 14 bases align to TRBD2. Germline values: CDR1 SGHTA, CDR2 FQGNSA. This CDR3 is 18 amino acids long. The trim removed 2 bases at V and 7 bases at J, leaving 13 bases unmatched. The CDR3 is CASSLMPGGLAGVGEQYF. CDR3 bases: TGTGCCAGCAGCTTAATGCCCGGGGGACTAGCGGGAGTGGGTGAGCAGTACTTC.

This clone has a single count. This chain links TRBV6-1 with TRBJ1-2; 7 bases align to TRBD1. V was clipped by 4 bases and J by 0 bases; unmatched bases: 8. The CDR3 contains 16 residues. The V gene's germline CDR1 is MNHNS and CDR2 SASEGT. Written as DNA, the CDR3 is TGTGCCAGCAGTGCCCTTTACAGGGGAACTAACTATGGCTACACCTTC. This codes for CASSALYRGTNYGYTF.

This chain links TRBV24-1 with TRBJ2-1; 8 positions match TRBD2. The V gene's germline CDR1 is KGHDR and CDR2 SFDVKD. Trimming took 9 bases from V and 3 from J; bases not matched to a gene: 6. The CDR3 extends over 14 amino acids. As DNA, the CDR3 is TGTGCCACCCAGAGCGGGAGTATCTACAATGAGCAGTTCTTC. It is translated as CATQSGSIYNEQFF.

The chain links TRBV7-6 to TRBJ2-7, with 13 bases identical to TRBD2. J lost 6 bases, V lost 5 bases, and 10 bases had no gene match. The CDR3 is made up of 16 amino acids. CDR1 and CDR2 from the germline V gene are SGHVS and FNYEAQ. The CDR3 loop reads CASSQLGLAGLSEQYF. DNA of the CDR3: TGTGCCAGCAGCCAGCTGGGACTAGCGGGGCTCTCCGAGCAGTACTTC.

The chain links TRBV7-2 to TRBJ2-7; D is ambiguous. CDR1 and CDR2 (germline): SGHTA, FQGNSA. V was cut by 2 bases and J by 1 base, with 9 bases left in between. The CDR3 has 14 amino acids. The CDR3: CASSLTAASYEQYF. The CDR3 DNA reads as TGTGCCAGCAGCTTAACGGCGGCTTCCTACGAGCAGTACTTC.

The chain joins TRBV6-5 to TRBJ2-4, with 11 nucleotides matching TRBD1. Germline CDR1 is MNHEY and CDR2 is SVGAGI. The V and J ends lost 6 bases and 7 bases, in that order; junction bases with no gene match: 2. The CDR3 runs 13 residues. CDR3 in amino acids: CASRRTGGNIQYF. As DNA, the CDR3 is TGTGCCAGCAGGAGGACAGGGGGCAACATTCAGTACTTC.

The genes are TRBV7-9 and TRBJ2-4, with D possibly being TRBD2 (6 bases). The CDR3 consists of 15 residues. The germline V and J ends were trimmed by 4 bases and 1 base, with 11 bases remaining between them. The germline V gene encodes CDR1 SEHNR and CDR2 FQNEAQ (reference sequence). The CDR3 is CASSSDREAKNIQYF. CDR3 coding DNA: TGTGCCAGCAGCTCCGATCGGGAGGCCAAAAACATTCAGTACTTC.

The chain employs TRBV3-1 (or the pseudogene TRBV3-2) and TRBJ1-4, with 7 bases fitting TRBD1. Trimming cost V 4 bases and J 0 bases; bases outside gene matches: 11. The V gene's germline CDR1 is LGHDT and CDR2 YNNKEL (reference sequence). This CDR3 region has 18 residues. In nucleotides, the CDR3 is TGTGCCAGCAGCCGCATTCCAGGGACAGCTCCAACTAATGAAAAACTGTTTTTT. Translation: CASSRIPGTAPTNEKLFF.

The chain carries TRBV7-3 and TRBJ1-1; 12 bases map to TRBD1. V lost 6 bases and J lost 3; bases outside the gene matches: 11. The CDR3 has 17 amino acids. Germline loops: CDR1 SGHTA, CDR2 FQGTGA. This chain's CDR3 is CASSRDRGRNRDTEAFF. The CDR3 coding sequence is TGTGCCAGCAGTCGGGACAGGGGGCGGAATAGGGACACTGAAGCTTTCTTT.

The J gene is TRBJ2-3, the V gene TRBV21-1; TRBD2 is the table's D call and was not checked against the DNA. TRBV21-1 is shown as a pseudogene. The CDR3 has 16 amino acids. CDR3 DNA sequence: TGTGCCAGCAGCCGTTTTAGCGGGAGGGGCACCGATACGCAGTATTTT. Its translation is CASSRFSGRGTDTQYF.

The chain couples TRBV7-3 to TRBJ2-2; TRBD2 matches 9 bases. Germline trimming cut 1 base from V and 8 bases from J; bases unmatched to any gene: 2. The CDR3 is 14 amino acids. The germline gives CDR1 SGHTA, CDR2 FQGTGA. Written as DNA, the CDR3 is TGTGCCAGCAGCTTAAGTAGCGGGAGTGGGGAGCTGTTTTTT. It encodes CASSLSSGSGELFF.

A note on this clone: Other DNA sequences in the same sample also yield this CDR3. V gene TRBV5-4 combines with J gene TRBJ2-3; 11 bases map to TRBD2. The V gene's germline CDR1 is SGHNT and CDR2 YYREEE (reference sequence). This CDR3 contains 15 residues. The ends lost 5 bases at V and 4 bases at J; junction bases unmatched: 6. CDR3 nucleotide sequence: TGTGCCAGCAGTTTAGCGGGAGGGCCGTCAGATACGCAGTATTTT. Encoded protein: CASSLAGGPSDTQYF.

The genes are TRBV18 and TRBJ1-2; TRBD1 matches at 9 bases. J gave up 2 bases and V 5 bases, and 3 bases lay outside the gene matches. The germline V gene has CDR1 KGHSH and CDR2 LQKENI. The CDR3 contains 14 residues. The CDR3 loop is CASSEDRGNYGYTF. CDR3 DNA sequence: TGTGCCAGCTCAGAGGACAGGGGAAACTATGGCTACACCTTC. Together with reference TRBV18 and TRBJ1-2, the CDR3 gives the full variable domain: NAGVMQNPRHLVRRRGQEARLRCSPMKGHSHVYWYRQLPEEGLKFMVYLQKENIIDESGMPKERFSAEFPKEGPSILRIQQVVRGDSAAYFCASSEDRGNYGYTFGSGTRLTVV.

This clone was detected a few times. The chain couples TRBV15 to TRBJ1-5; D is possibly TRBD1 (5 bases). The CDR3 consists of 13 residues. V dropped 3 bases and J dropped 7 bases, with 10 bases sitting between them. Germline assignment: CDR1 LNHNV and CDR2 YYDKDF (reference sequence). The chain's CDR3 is CATSSGGFQPQHF. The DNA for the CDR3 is TGTGCCACCAGCAGTGGGGGGTTCCAGCCCCAGCATTTT.